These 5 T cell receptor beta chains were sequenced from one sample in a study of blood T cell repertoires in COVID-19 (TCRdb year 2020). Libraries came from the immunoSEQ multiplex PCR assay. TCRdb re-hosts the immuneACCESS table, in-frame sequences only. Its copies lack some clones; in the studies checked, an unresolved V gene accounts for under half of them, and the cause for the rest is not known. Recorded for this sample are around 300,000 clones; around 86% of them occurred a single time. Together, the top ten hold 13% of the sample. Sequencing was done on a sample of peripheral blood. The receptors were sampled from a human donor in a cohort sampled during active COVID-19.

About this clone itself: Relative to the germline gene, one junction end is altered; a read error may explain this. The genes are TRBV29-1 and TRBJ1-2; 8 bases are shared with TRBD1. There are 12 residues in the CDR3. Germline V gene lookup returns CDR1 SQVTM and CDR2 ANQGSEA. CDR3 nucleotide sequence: TGCAGCGAGACAACGGACAGGGCCAGTCTTGCCTTC. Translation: CSETTDRASLAF.

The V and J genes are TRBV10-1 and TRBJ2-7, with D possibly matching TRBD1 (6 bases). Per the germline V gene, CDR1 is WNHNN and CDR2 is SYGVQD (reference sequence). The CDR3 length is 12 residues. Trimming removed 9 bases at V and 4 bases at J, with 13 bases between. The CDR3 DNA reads TGCGCCAGACGACAGGAAGGATACGAGCAGTACTTC. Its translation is CARRQEGYEQYF.

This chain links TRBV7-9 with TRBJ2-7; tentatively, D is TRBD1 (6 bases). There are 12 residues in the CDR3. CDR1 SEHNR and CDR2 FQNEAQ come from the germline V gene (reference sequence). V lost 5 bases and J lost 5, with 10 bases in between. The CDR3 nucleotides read TGTGCCAGCAGCCGACAGGTCAACGAGCAGTACTTC. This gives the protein CASSRQVNEQYF.

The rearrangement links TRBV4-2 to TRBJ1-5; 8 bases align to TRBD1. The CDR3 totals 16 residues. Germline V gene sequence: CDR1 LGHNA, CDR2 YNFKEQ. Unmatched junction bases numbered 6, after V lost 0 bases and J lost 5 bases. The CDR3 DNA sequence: TGTGCCAGCAGCCAAGACGGGGACAGGTCCGATCAGCCCCAGCATTTT. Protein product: CASSQDGDRSDQPQHF.

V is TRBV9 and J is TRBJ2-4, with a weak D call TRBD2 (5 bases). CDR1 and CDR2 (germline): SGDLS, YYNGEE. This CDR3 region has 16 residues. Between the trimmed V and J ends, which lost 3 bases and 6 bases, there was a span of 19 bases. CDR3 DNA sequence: TGTGCCAGCAGCGCCGGGCCCCCGGGAACCACAAACATTCAGTACTTC. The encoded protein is CASSAGPPGTTNIQYF.